Below are 27 T cell receptor beta chains sequenced from a single sample in a study of CD8 T cells in Susac syndrome. An input of 0.5 to 1 ug of RNA was subjected to reverse transcription using random hexamers. TCRdb fed the immunoSEQ multiplex PCR reads into MiXCR, producing one record per CDR3 protein. The data hold about 190,000 distinct CDR3 sequences, with roughly 92% observed a single time. The sample comprised CD4+ T cells from PBMCs. The receptors come from a human donor in good health.

V and J are TRBV28 and TRBJ2-5; 9 bases fit TRBD1. V gave up 7 bases and J gave up 4 bases; unmatched junction bases: 16. This CDR3 has 17 residues. CDR1 and CDR2 from the germline V gene are MDHEN and SYDVKM. CDR3 DNA: TGTGCCAGCACCCATCTGGGACAGGGAACTCTATTAGAGACCCAGTACTTC. Translated, it gives CASTHLGQGTLLETQYF.

The genes are TRBV3-1 and TRBJ2-2; D remains unclear. The V gene's germline CDR1 is LGHDT and CDR2 YNNKEL (reference sequence). Trimming removed 5 bases from V and 5 bases from J, with 15 bases in between. The CDR3 has 15 residues. The CDR3: CASSISVPGTGELFF. For the CDR3, the DNA is TGTGCCAGCAGCATCAGTGTTCCGGGTACCGGGGAGCTGTTTTTT.

V and J are TRBV7-9 and TRBJ2-7; D gene ambiguous. Germline V gives CDR1 SEHNR, CDR2 FQNEAQ (reference sequence). CDR3 size: 11 residues. The ends were cut back, 3 bases at V and 3 bases at J, with 3 bases in the middle. CDR3 sequence reads: CASSFNYEQYF. The DNA of the CDR3 is TGTGCCAGCAGCTTTAACTACGAGCAGTACTTC.

This clonotype was counted a few times. The V and J genes are TRBV20-1 and TRBJ2-7; the match to TRBD1 covers 7 bases. Germline CDR1 DFQATT, CDR2 SNEGSKA (reference sequence). The CDR3 is 12 residues long. The V gene end was trimmed by 7 bases and the J gene end by 1 base; junction bases not matched to a gene: 4. The CDR3 nucleotides read TGCAGTGAACGGGGACAGTCCTACGAGCAGTACTTC. This translates into CSERGQSYEQYF.

The chain joins TRBV4-3 to TRBJ2-1, with D uncertain. Per the germline V gene, CDR1 is LGHNA and CDR2 is YSLEER. This CDR3 is 15 amino acids long. V was shortened by 0 bases and J by 3 bases, with 9 bases between the two germline ends. The CDR3 nucleotides read TGCGCCAGCAGCCAAGATCAGGACCACTACAATGAGCAGTTCTTC. The encoded protein is CASSQDQDHYNEQFF.

The rearrangement links TRBV7-2 to TRBJ1-2, with TRBD1 as a possible D gene (5 bases). Germline CDR1 and CDR2: SGHTA and FQGNSA. The CDR3 is 15 residues long. Deletions cut 1 base from V and 6 bases from J, with 15 bases between. DNA of the CDR3: TGTGCCAGCAGCTTAGTCCGGGACCCGAGGAATGGCTACACCTTC. As protein: CASSLVRDPRNGYTF.

This chain links TRBV9 with TRBJ1-1; tentative D call: TRBD1 (6 bases). V lost 6 bases, J lost 2 bases, and 14 bases lay in between. Germline V gene data show CDR1 as SGDLS and CDR2 as YYNGEE. The CDR3 is made up of 14 amino acids. The CDR3 bases are TGTGCCAGCACCCAGGAGGGGGGAAACACTGAAGCTTTCTTT. It translates to CASTQEGGNTEAFF. Full variable domain (remainder filled in from reference TRBV9 and TRBJ1-1): DSGVTQTPKHLITATGQRVTLRCSPRSGDLSVYWYQQSLDQGLQFLIQYYNGEERAKGNILERFSAQQFPDLHSELNLSSLELGDSALYFCASTQEGGNTEAFFGQGTRLTVV.

The chain uses TRBV2 and TRBJ1-5; D perhaps matches TRBD1 (6 bases). The CDR3 is 14 residues long. V was trimmed by 7 bases and J by 0 bases, leaving 10 bases between them. Germline CDR1 SNHLY, CDR2 FYNNEI. The CDR3 DNA follows: TGTGCCAGCACGAGGGGGGCTAGCAATCAGCCCCAGCATTTT. It codes for CASTRGASNQPQHF.

V and J are TRBV4-3 and TRBJ1-2; TRBD1 is a possible D gene (5 bases). This CDR3 has 17 amino acids. The V gene lost 4 bases and the J gene lost 4 bases, with 22 bases spanning the gap. Germline V gives CDR1 LGHNA, CDR2 YSLEER. CDR3 protein: CASSRPAARADGYGYTF. The CDR3 DNA follows: TGCGCCAGCAGCCGACCCGCCGCCAGGGCCGACGGCTATGGCTACACCTTC.

This chain connects TRBV20-1 to TRBJ2-5; a weak D match, TRBD2 (5 bases). The germline V gene encodes CDR1 DFQATT and CDR2 SNEGSKA (reference sequence). This CDR3 spans 15 amino acids. Trimming stripped 4 bases from V and 5 bases from J, with 20 bases between. CDR3 sequence reads: CSATISSRTGETQYF. CDR3 in DNA: TGCAGTGCTACGATCTCGTCTAGGACGGGGGAGACCCAGTACTTC.

This rearrangement joins TRBV11-1 to TRBJ2-7, with no clear D. The germline V gene has CDR1 SGHAT and CDR2 FQDESV (reference sequence). This CDR3 is 14 amino acids long. The V end lost 1 base, the J end lost 2 bases, and 9 bases lay between the germline ends. The CDR3 here is CASSLGYSAYEQYF. The CDR3 region has the DNA TGTGCCAGCAGCTTAGGATACTCTGCCTACGAGCAGTACTTC.

This clonotype was found once. This chain connects TRBV20-1 to TRBJ2-1; D gene unclear. The CDR3 extends over 10 amino acids. Trimming left V 2 bases short and J 8 bases short, with 4 bases between. Germline values: CDR1 DFQATT, CDR2 SNEGSKA (reference sequence). CDR3 in DNA: TGCAGTGCTAGACACGATGAGCAGTTCTTC. Translated, it gives CSARHDEQFF.

V gene TRBV28 combines with J gene TRBJ2-7; maybe TRBD2 (5 bases). The CDR3 covers 14 residues. CDR1 and CDR2 from the germline V gene are MDHEN and SYDVKM. The V end was cut by 3 bases, the J end by 1 base, with 10 bases between. In nucleotides, the CDR3 is TGTGCCAGCAGTTTCCCCGGGGTTTCCTACGAGCAGTACTTC. Protein product: CASSFPGVSYEQYF. The whole variable domain, filled in from reference TRBV28 and TRBJ2-7, reads DVKVTQSSRYLVKRTGEKVFLECVQDMDHENMFWYRQDPGLGLRLIYFSYDVKMKEKGDIPEGYSVSREKKERFSLILESASTNQTSMYLCASSFPGVSYEQYFGPGTRLTVT.

This clonotype came up a few times. J is TRBJ1-1 and V is TRBV9; D is unresolved. CDR1 and CDR2 (germline): SGDLS, YYNGEE. The CDR3 is 12 residues long. Trimming stripped 4 bases from V and 3 bases from J, with 7 bases between. The CDR3 DNA sequence: TGTGCCAGCAGCTTAGGCGACACTGAAGCTTTCTTT. Protein product: CASSLGDTEAFF.

The rearrangement uses TRBV20-1 and TRBJ1-5; 10 nucleotides agree with TRBD1. Germline values: CDR1 DFQATT, CDR2 SNEGSKA (reference sequence). The CDR3 loop spans 15 amino acids. V shed 0 bases and J 7 bases; nucleotides not matched to a gene: 6. The CDR3 protein is CSAREPGTGEQPQHF. The CDR3 DNA reads as TGCAGTGCTAGAGAGCCCGGGACAGGGGAACAGCCCCAGCATTTT.

The V and J genes are TRBV5-1 and TRBJ2-6; either TRBD1 or TRBD2 may supply D (5 bases each). Trimming pared 4 bases from V and 9 bases from J, leaving 20 bases between. Germline V CDR1 and CDR2: SGHRS, YFSETQ. This CDR3 contains 16 residues. CDR3: CASSGTGTRAVNVLTF. DNA for the CDR3: TGCGCCAGCAGCGGAACCGGGACGCGGGCGGTCAACGTCCTGACTTTC.

This rearrangement joins TRBV4-2 to TRBJ1-3, with 9 bases aligning to TRBD1. With V trimmed by 4 bases and J by 4 bases, 8 bases remained unmatched. Germline V lookup: CDR1 LGHNA, CDR2 YNFKEQ. The CDR3 totals 16 residues. CDR3 sequence: CASSLSGTGSGNTIYF. The CDR3 DNA follows: TGTGCCAGCAGCCTCTCCGGGACAGGGAGCGGAAACACCATATATTTT.

The V gene is TRBV9, the J gene TRBJ1-1; a possible D gene is TRBD1 (6 bases). CDR1 SGDLS and CDR2 YYNGEE come from the germline V gene. CDR3 length equals 15 residues. The V end was cut by 1 base, the J end by 1 base, with 11 bases between. The CDR3 sequence: CASSVSPGQNTEAFF. The CDR3 nucleotides are TGTGCCAGCAGCGTAAGTCCGGGACAGAACACTGAAGCTTTCTTT. Supplemented by reference TRBV9 and TRBJ1-1, the full variable domain reads DSGVTQTPKHLITATGQRVTLRCSPRSGDLSVYWYQQSLDQGLQFLIQYYNGEERAKGNILERFSAQQFPDLHSELNLSSLELGDSALYFCASSVSPGQNTEAFFGQGTRLTVV.

V usage is TRBV29-1 and J usage is TRBJ1-6, with a weak D call TRBD1 (6 bases). The CDR3 consists of 15 residues. Trimming stripped 5 bases from V and 5 bases from J, with 16 bases between. Germline-derived CDR1 and CDR2 are SQVTM and ANQGSEA. The DNA of the CDR3 is TGCAGCGTTTCGGTAGGGACAACCGATAATTCACCCCTCCACTTT. This gives the protein CSVSVGTTDNSPLHF. Drawing the rest from reference TRBV29-1 and TRBJ1-6, the complete variable domain is SAVISQKPSRDICQRGTSLTIQCQVDSQVTMMFWYRQQPGQSLTLIATANQGSEATYESGFVIDKFPISRPNLTFSTLTVSNMSPEDSSIYLCSVSVGTTDNSPLHFGNGTRLTVT.

The genes are TRBV7-9 and TRBJ2-7; 7 bases align to TRBD2. The CDR3 spans 14 residues. Germline values: CDR1 SEHNR, CDR2 FQNEAQ (reference sequence). V shed 6 bases, J shed 2 bases, and the junction held 7 bases outside the gene matches. The CDR3 is CASRSSGAPYEQYF. The CDR3 DNA follows: TGTGCCAGCAGGTCCAGCGGGGCCCCCTACGAGCAGTACTTC.

The CDR3 sequence: CASSQVSGANTEAFF. Written as DNA, the CDR3 is TGTGCCAGCAGCCAAGTATCAGGGGCGAACACTGAAGCTTTCTTT. The chain has TRBV3-1 and TRBJ1-1, with a weak D call TRBD1 (6 bases). CDR1 LGHDT and CDR2 YNNKEL come from the germline V gene (reference sequence). Deletions cut 1 base from V and 1 base from J, with 10 bases between. The CDR3 totals 15 residues.

The chain joins TRBV7-2 to TRBJ1-6; TRBD1 might be the D (6 bases). Per the germline V gene, CDR1 is SGHTA and CDR2 is FQGNSA. CDR3 length: 14 residues. V was pared by 5 bases and J by 10 bases, with 15 bases between. The CDR3 reads CASSPRGSLSPLHF. The CDR3 DNA reads TGTGCCAGCAGCCCCAGGGGTTCGTTATCACCCCTCCACTTT.

The gene calls are TRBV12-3 or TRBV12-4 and TRBJ2-2, with 10 positions matching TRBD2. This CDR3 spans 14 amino acids. Losses at the gene ends were 6 bases for V and 7 bases for J; bases not matched to a gene: 5. The DNA for the CDR3 is TGTGCCAGCAGCCTTAGCGGGGGGTTCGGGGAGCTGTTTTTT. Residues: CASSLSGGFGELFF.

J is TRBJ1-1 and V is TRBV2; D is ambiguous. Trimming left V 5 bases short and J 8 bases short, with 15 bases between. Germline V gives CDR1 SNHLY, CDR2 FYNNEI. The CDR3 has 13 amino acids. The CDR3 nucleotides are TGTGCCAGCAGTTTCAGCGGGCCCAGGGAAGCTTTCTTT. It encodes CASSFSGPREAFF.

J is TRBJ2-3 and V is TRBV2; unclear D gene. The CDR3 consists of 14 residues. In germline, CDR1 is SNHLY, CDR2 FYNNEI. Trimming stripped 6 bases from V and 2 bases from J, with 12 bases between. CDR3 nucleotide sequence: TGTGCCAGCAGCCTAGACTCCCACACAGATACGCAGTATTTT. Translated, it gives CASSLDSHTDTQYF.

This clonotype came up once. CDR3 residues: CASSLQGQASPLHF. CDR3 nucleotides: TGTGCCAGCAGCCTACAGGGGCAGGCTTCACCCCTCCACTTT. The chain combines TRBV12-3 or TRBV12-4 with TRBJ1-6, with 7 positions matching TRBD1. V lost 6 bases to trimming and J lost 9 bases; unmatched junction nucleotides: 8. The CDR3 length is 14 residues.

This chain connects TRBV5-4 to TRBJ2-5; 12 positions agree with TRBD2. V lost 4 bases and J lost 4; bases outside the gene matches: 8. Germline V gene data show CDR1 as SGHNT and CDR2 as YYREEE (reference sequence). This CDR3 has 16 residues. The CDR3 loop reads CASSPPSGGAPETQYF. The CDR3 region has the DNA TGTGCCAGCAGCCCCCCTAGCGGGGGGGCCCCAGAGACCCAGTACTTC.